These T cell receptor beta chains were read from a single sample in a study of T cell repertoires in aging, cancer and after chemotherapy. TCRdb processed the multiplex PCR reads anew with MiXCR; each CDR3 protein has one entry. The repertoire consists of some 1,800 distinct CDR3 sequences, with 32% occurring once and the leading ten covering 9.5% to 13%. The sequencing input was blood. These receptors originate from a human donor with a solid tumor. Both conserved end residues are part of each CDR3. Each record gives: clone size, CDR3 length, D gene, V gene, J gene, CDR3 DNA, CDR3 protein. D genes are given only for firm matches. Clone size, where shown, is once, few, many, or a class for clones that have expanded.

few	15	NA	TRBV7-2	TRBJ1-5	TGTGCCAGCAGCTTAGAATACGGTTACAATCAGCCCCAGCATTTT	CASSLEYGYNQPQHF
few	13	NA	TRBV11-3	TRBJ2-7	TGTGCCAGCAGCCTGAATCAGGGTCACGAGCAGTACTTC	CASSLNQGHEQYF
NA	16	NA	TRBV19	TRBJ1-5	TGTGCCAGTAGTATCAGTAAGGGGTCGGCCAATCAGCCCCAGCATTTT	CASSISKGSANQPQHF
large	16	TRBD1	TRBV7-2	TRBJ2-4	TGTGCCAGCAGCTCACACCGGGACAGGGGGATAAACATTCAGTACTTC	CASSSHRDRGINIQYF
NA	15	NA	TRBV21-1	TRBJ2-1	TGTGCCAGCAGCAAAGGACTTCCCTCCTACAATGAGCAGTTCTTC	CASSKGLPSYNEQFF
medium-sized	12	NA	TRBV19	TRBJ1-2	TGTGCCAGTACGGAAAGGCGTTTTGGCTACACCTTC	CASTERRFGYTF
NA	17	TRBD1	TRBV7-2	TRBJ2-3	TGTGCCAGCAGCTTGGTAGGGCGGACGACAGGGGCAGATACGCAGTATTTT	CASSLVGRTTGADTQYF
NA	13	NA	TRBV6-1	TRBJ2-5	TGTGCCAGCAGGGCATTGAGAACCGAGACCCAGTACTTC	CASRALRTETQYF
few	13	NA	TRBV12-3/TRBV12-4	TRBJ1-1	TGTGCCAGCAGTCCCAACAGGGCATCTGAAGCTTTCTTT	CASSPNRASEAFF
NA	16	TRBD2	TRBV7-2	TRBJ2-1	TGTGCCAGCAGCTTAGCAGTCGGGAGGCGTGGGAATGAGCAGTTCTTC	CASSLAVGRRGNEQFF
NA	12	TRBD1	TRBV12-3/TRBV12-4	TRBJ1-2	TGTGCCAGCAGTGGGCCAGGGGGTGGCTACACCTTC	CASSGPGGGYTF
NA	19	TRBD2	TRBV6-6	TRBJ2-7	TGTGCCAGCAGTTACGCGGGAAGGGGACTAGCGGGAGTAAACCACGAGCAGTACTTC	CASSYAGRGLAGVNHEQYF
NA	19	NA	TRBV19	TRBJ2-1	TGTGCCAGTAGCGTGGACAGTAATCCTACGAAATACTCCTACAATGAGCAGTTCTTC	CASSVDSNPTKYSYNEQFF
NA	15	TRBD2	TRBV20-1	TRBJ2-5	TGCAGTGCCCCGGTGAGCGGGAGGGTATCAGAGACCCAGTACTTC	CSAPVSGRVSETQYF
few	13	NA	TRBV6-2/TRBV6-3	TRBJ2-7	TGTGCCAGCAGGAGAAGGAGCTCCTACGAGCAGTACTTC	CASRRRSSYEQYF
few	15	TRBD1	TRBV15	TRBJ2-1	TGTGCCACCAGCAGAGCCGGGACAGGAAACAATGAGCAGTTCTTC	CATSRAGTGNNEQFF
NA	17	TRBD2	TRBV4-3	TRBJ2-7	TGCGCCAGCAGCCTCGGACTAGCGGGGGGACCTAACTACGAGCAGTACTTC	CASSLGLAGGPNYEQYF
NA	15	NA	TRBV7-2	TRBJ2-1	TGTTCCAGCAGGTTAGGGGGACTCGCCTACAATGAGCAGTTCTTC	CSSRLGGLAYNEQFF
large	14	NA	TRBV19	TRBJ1-2	TGTGCCAGTAGTAAACAGGGTAGCCGCTATGGCTACACCTTC	CASSKQGSRYGYTF
few	17	TRBD2	TRBV25-1	TRBJ2-1	TGTGCCAGCAATAAAGGCTCCGGGCTAGCGGACGCCAATGAGCAGTTCTTC	CASNKGSGLADANEQFF
NA	15	NA	TRBV6-5	TRBJ2-2	TGTGCCATCAGTGAGCAACGGACGAACACCGGGGAGCTGTTTTTT	CAISEQRTNTGELFF
NA	14	NA	TRBV5-6	TRBJ2-7	TGTGCCAGCAGCTTGGGGCAGGTCTCCTACGAGCAGTACTTC	CASSLGQVSYEQYF
few	14	TRBD2	TRBV10-3	TRBJ2-7	TGTGCCATCAGTGGACTAGCGGGAGGAACCGAGCAGTACTTC	CAISGLAGGTEQYF
few	14	TRBD1	TRBV12-3/TRBV12-4	TRBJ2-7	TGTGCCAGCAGTTTAGCGGACAGGGTCCACGAGCAGTACTTC	CASSLADRVHEQYF
once	14	TRBD1	TRBV18	TRBJ2-7	TGTGCCAGCTCACGCGACAGGGGTGACCACGAGCAGTACTTC	CASSRDRGDHEQYF
NA	13	NA	TRBV11-2	TRBJ1-1	TGTGCCAGCAGCTTAATTCTGAGGGGAGAAGCTTTCTTT	CASSLILRGEAFF